The present T cell receptor (beta chain) was sequenced within a study of T cells in Graves' hyperthyroidism and ophthalmopathy. Study findings and constraints: The model forecast ophthalmopathy, anticipating it by a median approximately 6.2 months before onset.

Trimming stripped 2 bases from V and 5 bases from J, with 6 bases between. CDR3 length: 13 residues. CDR1 and CDR2 from the germline V gene are MNHEY and SVGEGT. In making diagnoses, clinical symptoms, serum thyroxine and TRAb, thyroid ultrasound and orbital computed tomography were all used. There were TCR beta CDR3 regions amplified from RNA transcripts. HTBI primers were the set used in a first-round RT-PCR of the TCR CDR3. From the multiplex PCR reads, TCRdb called clonotypes with MiXCR, one entry per CDR3 protein. The sample consists of roughly 360,000 distinct CDR3 sequences, roughly 13% of them appearing once. This clonotype was detected ten times or more. Its antigen is not known.

The sample taken for sequencing was blood. The source is a man aged 25-40 years with Graves' hyperthyroidism that later progressed to Graves' ophthalmopathy. The rearrangement joins TRBV6-2 or TRBV6-3 to TRBJ1-4, with D uncertain. The CDR3 bases are TGTGCCAGCAGTTACGGAGGGAATGAAAAACTGTTTTTT. As protein: CASSYGGNEKLFF.